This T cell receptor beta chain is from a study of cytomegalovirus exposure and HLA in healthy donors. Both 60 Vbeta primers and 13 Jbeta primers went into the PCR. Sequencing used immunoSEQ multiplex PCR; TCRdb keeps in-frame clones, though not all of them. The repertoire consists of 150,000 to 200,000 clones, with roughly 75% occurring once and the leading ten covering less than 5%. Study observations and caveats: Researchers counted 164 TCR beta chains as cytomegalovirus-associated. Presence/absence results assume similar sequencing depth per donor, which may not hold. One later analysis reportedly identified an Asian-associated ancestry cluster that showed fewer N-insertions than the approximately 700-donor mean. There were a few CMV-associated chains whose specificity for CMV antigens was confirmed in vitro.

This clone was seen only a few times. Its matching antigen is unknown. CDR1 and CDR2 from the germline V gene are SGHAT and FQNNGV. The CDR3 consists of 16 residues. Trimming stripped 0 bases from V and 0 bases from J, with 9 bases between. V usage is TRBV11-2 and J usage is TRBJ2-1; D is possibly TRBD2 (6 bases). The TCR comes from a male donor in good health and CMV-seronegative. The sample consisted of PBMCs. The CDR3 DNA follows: TGTGCCAGCAGCTTAGAGCGGGAAAGCTCCTACAATGAGCAGTTCTTC. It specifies CASSLERESSYNEQFF.